These 31 T cell receptor beta chains were all obtained from the same sample, sequenced in a study of T cells after yellow fever vaccination. TCRdb reanalysed the 5' RACE reads using MiXCR and keeps one entry per CDR3 protein. In the table there are tens of thousands of distinct CDR3 sequences, approximately 6% of which are singletons. Specimen: PBMCs, either bulk or a sorted T-cell subset (CD4+, CD8+, memory, or dextramer-sorted; not recorded which), collected on the day of the yellow fever booster vaccination. These TCRs come from a man younger than 35 who received the YFV17D yellow fever vaccine.

This clonotype was seen many times. This chain connects TRBV7-9 to TRBJ2-7, with no clear D. The V end lost 7 bases, the J end lost 1 base, and 14 bases lay between the germline ends. Germline-derived CDR1 and CDR2 are SEHNR and FQNEAQ (reference sequence). The CDR3 has 14 residues. The CDR3: CASTRRGVSYEQYF. CDR3 in DNA: TGTGCCAGCACCCGACGAGGAGTTTCCTACGAGCAGTACTTC.

In this sample, this clonotype turned up a few times. CDR3 in DNA: TGTGCCAGCAGCTTAGCGGGGGGGAGCTCCTACGAGCAGTACTTC. Amino acids: CASSLAGGSSYEQYF. This chain connects TRBV7-8 to TRBJ2-7; 7 bases fit TRBD2. The germline gives CDR1 SGHVS, CDR2 FQNEAQ. The CDR3 consists of 15 residues. J was trimmed by 0 bases and V by 0 bases; bases with no gene match: 2.

This clonotype showed up just a few times. The chain recombines TRBV4-3 with TRBJ2-7, with TRBD2 matching over 8 bases. V gave up 0 bases and J gave up 1 base; unmatched junction bases: 8. Germline CDR1 and CDR2: LGHNA and YSLEER. CDR3 length: 17 residues. The CDR3 sequence is CASSQDLETSGSYEQYF. CDR3 bases: TGCGCCAGCAGCCAAGATCTTGAAACTAGCGGATCCTACGAGCAGTACTTC.

This clonotype was counted a few times. This chain joins TRBV5-6 and TRBJ2-7, with TRBD1 identical over 9 bases. V shed 0 bases and J 3 bases; nucleotides not matched to a gene: 1. This CDR3 has 14 residues. Germline V gene data show CDR1 as SGHDT and CDR2 as YYEEEE. The CDR3 region is CASSLGQGVYEQYF. The DNA of the CDR3 is TGTGCCAGCAGCTTGGGACAGGGGGTCTACGAGCAGTACTTC.

The V gene is TRBV6-2 or TRBV6-3, the J gene TRBJ2-1, with 11 bases aligning to TRBD2. From germline, CDR1 is MNHEY and CDR2 SVGEGT. V was clipped by 8 bases and J by 4 bases; unmatched bases: 7. The CDR3 has 15 amino acids. Here the CDR3 DNA reads TGTGCCAGCGATCCCGGGACTAGCGGATACAATGAGCAGTTCTTC. Its protein product is CASDPGTSGYNEQFF.

This clonotype was picked up many times. V and J are TRBV12-3 or TRBV12-4 and TRBJ1-5, with 7 bases lining up with TRBD1. The CDR3 sequence is 13 residues long. V lost 7 bases, J lost 2 bases, and 2 bases stayed unmatched. In DNA form, the CDR3 reads TGTGCCAGCACAACAGGGGGCAATCAGCCCCAGCATTTT. It encodes CASTTGGNQPQHF.

This sequence joins TRBV6-5 and TRBJ1-2; 9 bases are shared with TRBD1. The CDR3 contains 15 residues. Germline V CDR1 and CDR2: MNHEY, SVGAGI. J gave up 4 bases and V 0 bases, and 3 bases lay outside the gene matches. CDR3 nucleotides: TGTGCCAGCAGTTACTCGAGACAGGGGGGCTATGGCTACACCTTC. Protein sequence: CASSYSRQGGYGYTF.

This clonotype came up many times. The chain joins TRBV4-2 to TRBJ2-3; no firm D call. The V end was cut by 4 bases, the J end by 3 bases, with 20 bases between. This CDR3 is 17 amino acids long. The germline gives CDR1 LGHNA, CDR2 YNFKEQ. The CDR3 nucleotides are TGTGCCAGCAGCCCGATAGGCCGACTCCCGACGACAGATACGCAGTATTTT. Translation: CASSPIGRLPTTDTQYF.

This clonotype turned up a few times. The CDR3 DNA follows: TGTGCCAGCAGCCCCGGACAAGATCAGCAGTACTTC. Protein sequence: CASSPGQDQQYF. The chain uses TRBV3-1 and TRBJ2-7; perhaps TRBD1 as D (5 bases). V was cut by 4 bases and J by 8 bases, with 12 bases left in between. The CDR3 sequence is 12 residues long. Germline values: CDR1 LGHDT, CDR2 YNNKEL (reference sequence).

The table lists this clonotype with a few counts. This chain joins TRBV14 and TRBJ1-1; D is ambiguous. The V gene lost 2 bases and the J gene lost 1 base, with 5 bases spanning the gap. In germline, CDR1 is SGHDN, CDR2 FVKESK. This CDR3 region has 13 residues. DNA of the CDR3: TGTGCCAGCAGCCAATACAGGAACACTGAAGCTTTCTTT. It translates to CASSQYRNTEAFF.

This clonotype was observed many times. The genes are TRBV29-1 and TRBJ2-4; D is perhaps TRBD2 (5 bases). The V and J ends lost 5 bases and 1 base respectively, with 9 bases between them. This CDR3 has 13 amino acids. The germline CDR1 and CDR2 sequences are SQVTM and ANQGSEA. CDR3: CSVTRLAKNIQYF. CDR3 nucleotide sequence: TGCAGCGTTACTAGGCTGGCCAAAAACATTCAGTACTTC.

This clonotype was detected only a few times. The V gene is TRBV9, the J gene TRBJ2-1, with 8 bases matching TRBD2. Germline-derived CDR1 and CDR2 are SGDLS and YYNGEE. The CDR3 spans 18 residues. Trimming took 4 bases from V and 3 from J; bases not matched to a gene: 15. The CDR3 spells CASSSPPTTSGLYNEQFF. CDR3 coding DNA: TGTGCCAGCAGCTCTCCTCCTACTACTAGCGGTCTCTACAATGAGCAGTTCTTC.

At least ten counts were recorded for this clonotype. This sequence joins TRBV7-9 and TRBJ1-2; D is unresolved. CDR1 and CDR2 from the germline V gene are SEHNR and FQNEAQ (reference sequence). The germline V and J ends were trimmed by 6 bases and 3 bases, with 8 bases remaining between them. The CDR3 extends over 12 amino acids. The CDR3 is CASRGRYYGYTF. The CDR3, as DNA: TGTGCCAGCAGAGGTCGTTACTATGGCTACACCTTC.

This clonotype was observed a handful of times. This chain joins TRBV3-1 and TRBJ2-1, with a tentative D call TRBD1 (5 bases). This CDR3 has 15 residues. The germline V gene encodes CDR1 LGHDT and CDR2 YNNKEL (reference sequence). V was trimmed by 0 bases and J by 7 bases, leaving 13 bases between them. The CDR3 DNA is TGTGCCAGCAGCCAAGATCTCAGGGCATGGAATGAGCAGTTCTTC. Amino acids: CASSQDLRAWNEQFF.

The rearrangement uses TRBV20-1 and TRBJ2-3; no clear D. The V end lost 3 bases, the J end lost 5 bases, and 9 bases lay between the germline ends. The germline gives CDR1 DFQATT, CDR2 SNEGSKA (reference sequence). The CDR3 consists of 12 residues. The CDR3 nucleotides read TGCAGTGCTAGCCCCCGACGAGATACGCAGTATTTT. Residues: CSASPRRDTQYF.

This clonotype occurred many times. The chain joins TRBV6-6 to TRBJ1-2; 12 bases are shared with TRBD1. This CDR3 contains 17 residues. Germline loops: CDR1 MNHNY, CDR2 SVGAGI (reference sequence). Trimming cost V 6 bases and J 4 bases; bases outside gene matches: 12. CDR3 amino acids: CASSSRDRGLPFYGYTF. The CDR3, as DNA: TGTGCCAGCAGCTCCCGGGACAGGGGGCTTCCTTTCTATGGCTACACCTTC.

This clonotype was counted between two and nine times. This rearrangement joins TRBV6-5 to TRBJ2-1; D possibly matches TRBD1 or TRBD2 (5 bases each). The germline V gene encodes CDR1 MNHEY and CDR2 SVGAGI. Trimming stripped 2 bases from V and 4 bases from J, with 12 bases between. CDR3 length equals 15 residues. The CDR3 region is CASSYGVGDYNEQFF. In DNA, the CDR3 is TGTGCCAGCAGTTACGGGGTGGGGGATTACAATGAGCAGTTCTTC.

V and J are TRBV20-1 and TRBJ2-3; TRBD1 matches at 7 bases. This CDR3 has 13 residues. In germline, CDR1 is DFQATT, CDR2 SNEGSKA (reference sequence). With 6 bases clipped from V and 6 bases from J, the junction kept 9 bases outside the gene matches. The CDR3 region is CSAYSGRGDTQYF. The CDR3 nucleotides read TGCAGTGCGTACTCGGGCAGGGGGGATACGCAGTATTTT.

The chain combines TRBV12-2 with TRBJ2-1; whether TRBD2, the table's D call, matches the DNA was not checked. TRBV12-2 is a listed pseudogene. The CDR3 totals 18 residues. CDR3 region: CASRLIYLAGGPHNEQFF. The CDR3 coding sequence is TGTGCAAGTCGCCTAATCTATCTAGCGGGGGGGCCCCACAATGAGCAGTTCTTC.

Ten or more counts support this clonotype. The V and J genes are TRBV29-1 and TRBJ2-2, with D possibly being TRBD2 (6 bases). This CDR3 is built from 12 residues. Germline CDR1 is SQVTM and CDR2 is ANQGSEA. V shed 3 bases and J shed 5 bases, with 7 bases lying between them. The CDR3 spells CSVEEGTGELFF. The CDR3 DNA follows: TGCAGCGTTGAGGAGGGAACCGGGGAGCTGTTTTTT.

This clonotype was found many times. The rearrangement joins TRBV6-2 or TRBV6-3 to TRBJ2-5, with 8 bases aligning to TRBD1. CDR1 MNHEY and CDR2 SVGEGT come from the germline V gene. The CDR3 loop spans 14 amino acids. Unmatched junction bases numbered 5, after V lost 7 bases and J lost 1 base. This chain's CDR3 is CASNDRGSQETQYF. In DNA form, the CDR3 reads TGTGCCAGCAACGACAGGGGAAGCCAAGAGACCCAGTACTTC.

This clonotype was recorded many times. V gene TRBV10-3 combines with J gene TRBJ1-2; possible D gene TRBD1, 5 bases. The CDR3 is 12 amino acids. The ends were cut back, 4 bases at V and 2 bases at J, with 5 bases in the middle. Germline lookup yields CDR1 ENHRY and CDR2 SYGVKD. As DNA, the CDR3 is TGTGCCATCAGTGGGGGGAACTATGGCTACACCTTC. Its protein is CAISGGNYGYTF.

This clonotype was recorded many times. J is TRBJ2-7 and V is TRBV6-5; D ambiguous. The CDR3 is made up of 11 amino acids. V dropped 4 bases and J dropped 3 bases, with 4 bases sitting between them. Germline V gene lookup returns CDR1 MNHEY and CDR2 SVGAGI. The DNA for the CDR3 is TGTGCCAGCAGTTCCCTCTACGAGCAGTACTTC. Translated: CASSSLYEQYF.

This clonotype was observed many times. The chain joins TRBV12-2 to TRBJ1-2. TRBV12-2 corresponds to a pseudogene. There are 15 residues in the CDR3. CDR3 residues: CASRLARGYDYGYTF. CDR3 nucleotides: TGTGCAAGTCGCTTAGCCCGCGGTTACGATTATGGCTACACCTTC.

There are many counts of this clonotype. The chain joins TRBV20-1 to TRBJ2-7; TRBD1 agrees at 7 bases. From germline, CDR1 is DFQATT and CDR2 SNEGSKA (reference sequence). The CDR3 runs 13 residues. Trimming cost V 6 bases and J 0 bases; bases outside gene matches: 5. CDR3 coding DNA: TGCAGTGCAACCGGGACAGCCTCCTACGAGCAGTACTTC. Amino acid sequence: CSATGTASYEQYF.

Ten or more counts support this clonotype. The chain employs TRBV7-2 and TRBJ2-2; D ambiguous. The CDR3 has 14 residues. CDR1 and CDR2 (germline): SGHTA, FQGNSA. The V and J ends lost 1 base and 2 bases respectively, with 5 bases between them. The CDR3 sequence is CASSLGRNTGELFF. CDR3 DNA sequence: TGTGCCAGCAGCTTAGGCAGAAACACCGGGGAGCTGTTTTTT. Full variable domain (missing parts from reference TRBV7-2 and TRBJ2-2): GAGVSQSPSNKVTEKGKDVELRCDPISGHTALYWYRQSLGQGLEFLIYFQGNSAPDKSGLPSDRFSAERTGGSVSTLTIQRTQQEDSAVYLCASSLGRNTGELFFGEGSRLTVL.

The chain combines TRBV6-1 with TRBJ2-2; 9 nucleotides agree with TRBD1. V was clipped by 6 bases and J by 3 bases; unmatched bases: 5. The germline V gene encodes CDR1 MNHNS and CDR2 SASEGT. This CDR3 comprises 15 residues. The CDR3 DNA is TGTGCCAGCAGCCGCCGACAGGGGGACACCGGGGAGCTGTTTTTT. This encodes CASSRRQGDTGELFF.

J is TRBJ2-3 and V is TRBV4-1; 7 bases match TRBD1. After removal of 1 base from V and 0 bases from J, the junction contained 4 bases not matched to a gene. Germline-derived CDR1 and CDR2 are MGHRA and YSYEKL. This CDR3 spans 16 amino acids. The CDR3 DNA sequence: TGCGCCAGCAGCCAAGGGACAGGAGTTAGCACAGATACGCAGTATTTT. Amino acids: CASSQGTGVSTDTQYF.

This clonotype was seen repeatedly, ten times or more. The rearrangement uses TRBV11-2 and TRBJ1-5; no clear D. Per germline, CDR1 SGHAT and CDR2 FQNNGV. This CDR3 has 14 amino acids. V was clipped by 2 bases and J by 6 bases, with 11 bases between them. The CDR3 sequence: CASSLSSPGQPQHF. DNA of the CDR3: TGTGCCAGCAGCTTAAGTTCCCCAGGTCAGCCCCAGCATTTT.

This clonotype was seen more than once but under ten times. The rearrangement links TRBV6-5 to TRBJ2-1, with a weak D call TRBD2 (6 bases). V lost 2 bases and J 8 bases, leaving 16 bases between the germline ends. Looked up from germline, CDR1 is MNHEY and CDR2 is SVGAGI. The CDR3 runs 15 residues. The CDR3 reads CASSYALGGADEQFF. The CDR3 nucleotides read TGTGCCAGCAGTTACGCCTTAGGCGGGGCCGATGAGCAGTTCTTC.

The DNA of the CDR3 is TGTGCCACCAGTGATTCGGTAAAGAACACTGAAGCTTTCTTT. It codes for CATSDSVKNTEAFF. The V gene is TRBV24-1, the J gene TRBJ1-1; D gene unclear. The CDR3 covers 14 residues. Trimming pared 2 bases from V and 1 base from J, leaving 7 bases between. CDR1 and CDR2 (germline): KGHDR, SFDVKD.